This T cell receptor beta chain appears in the sequencing data of a study of CD4 T cells in relation to SARS-CoV-2 and coronaviruses. Whole-study context: No peptide or an HIV-1 Nef peptide pool served as negative control.

The length of the CDR3 is 14 residues. V shed 2 bases and J shed 0 bases, with 7 bases lying between them. Germline CDR1 SGHTA, CDR2 FQGNSA. The unexposed donors gave CD4+ T cells in about 2010-2019, prior to COVID-19. CD4+ T cells were isolated from the cells after more than 8 days of culture. Cells permitting, SARS-CoV-2 S/N and four cold-coronavirus spikes were tested on unexposed-donor CD4+ T cells. Measured with immunoSEQ multiplex PCR; TCRdb has only the in-frame clones, and not every one. The sample yields some 16,000 clones, roughly 83% seen once. On this clone: Its antigen remains unidentified.

V gene TRBV7-2 combines with J gene TRBJ1-1; D is ambiguous. Sequences were obtained from CD4+ T cells from PBMCs, cultured in vitro. The clonotype comes from a human donor in good health. In nucleotides, the CDR3 is TGTGCCAGCAGCTTAACAGCTTTGAACACTGAAGCTTTCTTT. It translates to CASSLTALNTEAFF.